A single sample is the source of the 16 T cell receptor beta chains below, sequenced in a study of T cell responses to AZD1222 COVID-19 vaccine. Method: immunoSEQ multiplex PCR; TCRdb's copy keeps in-frame clones and lacks some. The sample consists of 140,000 to 150,000 clones, about 93% of them appearing once. The sample here was peripheral blood, taken 28 days after the second AZD1222 dose. Source of these receptors: an adult who received the AZD1222 COVID-19 vaccine.

The gene calls are TRBV28 and TRBJ1-2; TRBD1 matches 9 bases. V gave up 5 bases and J gave up 5 bases; unmatched junction bases: 6. The CDR3 length is 14 residues. Looked up from germline, CDR1 is MDHEN and CDR2 is SYDVKM. The CDR3 loop reads CASSNDRGFYGYTF. Written as DNA, the CDR3 is TGTGCCAGCAGTAATGACAGGGGGTTTTATGGCTACACCTTC.

The chain employs TRBV11-2 and TRBJ1-2, with D possibly TRBD1 on 6 matching bases. The V end lost 2 bases, the J end lost 4 bases, and 14 bases lay between the germline ends. The CDR3 has 15 amino acids. The V gene's germline CDR1 is SGHAT and CDR2 FQNNGV. In DNA, the CDR3 is TGTGCCAGCAGCTTATCCAGGGGCCTGACCTATGGCTACACCTTC. It codes for CASSLSRGLTYGYTF.

The V and J genes are TRBV6-5 and TRBJ1-1; TRBD1 aligns across 9 bases. Germline V CDR1 and CDR2: MNHEY, SVGAGI. This CDR3 comprises 15 residues. V gave up 2 bases and J gave up 3 bases; unmatched junction bases: 4. The CDR3 bases are TGTGCCAGCAGTTACCGACAGGGGGGGGACACTGAAGCTTTCTTT. Its protein is CASSYRQGGDTEAFF.

The chain employs TRBV5-1 and TRBJ1-1; no reliable D call. Between the trimmed V and J ends, which lost 3 bases and 6 bases, there was a span of 15 bases. This CDR3 comprises 14 residues. Germline assignment: CDR1 SGHRS and CDR2 YFSETQ. Here the CDR3 DNA reads TGCGCCAGCAGCTCTTACACGGCCCAGGCTGAAGCTTTCTTT. It encodes CASSSYTAQAEAFF.

Here the CDR3 reads CASSLRESYEQYF. The CDR3 DNA reads TGCGCCAGCAGCCTTCGGGAATCGTACGAGCAGTACTTC. This chain uses TRBV4-1 with TRBJ2-7; a weak D match, TRBD2 (5 bases). CDR3 length: 13 amino acids. Germline V CDR1 and CDR2: MGHRA, YSYEKL. V dropped 4 bases and J dropped 4 bases, with 11 bases sitting between them.

This rearrangement joins TRBV5-6 to TRBJ2-1; TRBD1 aligns across 9 bases. Germline V gene data show CDR1 as SGHDT and CDR2 as YYEEEE. The CDR3 is made up of 16 amino acids. With V trimmed by 4 bases and J by 4 bases, 9 bases remained unmatched. CDR3 sequence: CASSAKQGAVYNEQFF. The CDR3 region has the DNA TGTGCCAGCAGCGCAAAACAGGGGGCAGTGTACAATGAGCAGTTCTTC.

This clone showed up just once. The chain couples TRBV29-1 to TRBJ2-3; D is ambiguous. Trimming pared 1 base from V and 1 base from J, leaving 12 bases between. Germline V CDR1 and CDR2: SQVTM, ANQGSEA. This CDR3 comprises 15 residues. CDR3 sequence (DNA): TGCAGCGTTGAAGCCGGCCCTCCTGGCACAGATACGCAGTATTTT. It is translated as CSVEAGPPGTDTQYF.

This rearrangement joins TRBV5-1 to TRBJ1-1; a weak D match, TRBD1 (5 bases). Trimming took 5 bases from V and 4 from J, leaving 15 bases between them. The germline CDR1 and CDR2 sequences are SGHRS and YFSETQ. The CDR3 is 14 amino acids. CDR3 in DNA: TGCGCCAGCAGGGGGACCACCGGGGGCACTGAAGCTTTCTTT. It codes for CASRGTTGGTEAFF.

The chain carries TRBV6-1 and TRBJ1-2; D call uncertain. V was pared by 2 bases and J by 6 bases, with 16 bases between. The CDR3 is made up of 15 amino acids. The germline V gene has CDR1 MNHNS and CDR2 SASEGT. The DNA for the CDR3 is TGTGCCAGCAGTGAAAGCGAGGGTTTGAGAAATGGCTACACCTTC. It specifies CASSESEGLRNGYTF.

This rearrangement joins TRBV6-1 to TRBJ1-2; D remains unclear. The CDR3 length is 11 residues. Per the germline V gene, CDR1 is MNHNS and CDR2 is SASEGT. Trimming removed 2 bases at V and 7 bases at J, with 5 bases between. This CDR3 reads CASSEFGGYTF. CDR3 sequence (DNA): TGTGCCAGCAGTGAATTTGGTGGCTACACCTTC.

The rearrangement uses TRBV6-5 and TRBJ1-5; D gene unclear. Trimming pared 6 bases from V and 1 base from J, leaving 7 bases between. This CDR3 has 13 residues. Looked up from germline, CDR1 is MNHEY and CDR2 is SVGAGI. The CDR3 region has the DNA TGTGCCAGCAGACGAGCAAGCAATCAGCCCCAGCATTTT. Translation: CASRRASNQPQHF.

Details on this clone: A read error may produce the germline difference seen at one junction end. The chain couples TRBV7-3 to TRBJ2-7; 9 bases align to TRBD1. Germline lookup yields CDR1 SGHTA and CDR2 FQGTGA. This CDR3 is built from 15 residues. CDR3 bases: TGTGTCAGCAGCCTACCCGGGACAGGGTTCGACGAGCAGTACTTC. Amino acids: CVSSLPGTGFDEQYF.

The CDR3 is CASSRQNLDSYEQYF. In DNA form, the CDR3 reads TGTGCCAGCAGCCGACAGAACCTTGATTCCTACGAGCAGTACTTC. The rearrangement joins TRBV4-2 to TRBJ2-7; tentative D call: TRBD1 (5 bases). The CDR3 runs to 15 residues. With 4 bases removed from V and 1 base from J, the gap between germline ends came to 14 bases. In germline, CDR1 is LGHNA, CDR2 YNFKEQ.

The chain has TRBV19 and TRBJ1-1; 10 bases line up with TRBD1. The CDR3 loop spans 16 amino acids. The germline gives CDR1 LNHDA, CDR2 SQIVND (reference sequence). V trimming: 3 bases; J trimming: 4 bases; junction bases outside the gene matches: 8. The CDR3 here is CASSIGGQGGTTEAFF. The CDR3 coding sequence is TGTGCCAGTAGTATCGGTGGACAGGGGGGGACCACTGAAGCTTTCTTT. The full variable domain, completed using reference TRBV19 and TRBJ1-1, is DGGITQSPKYLFRKEGQNVTLSCEQNLNHDAMYWYRQDPGQGLRLIYYSQIVNDFQKGDIAEGYSVSREKKESFPLTVTSAQKNPTAFYLCASSIGGQGGTTEAFFGQGTRLTVV.

The genes are TRBV5-1 and TRBJ1-1; D remains ambiguous. This CDR3 comprises 13 residues. Germline V CDR1 and CDR2: SGHRS, YFSETQ. The V and J ends lost 0 bases and 2 bases respectively, with 5 bases between them. CDR3 DNA: TGCGCCAGCAGCTTGGTATCTAACACTGAAGCTTTCTTT. Translated, it gives CASSLVSNTEAFF.

The V call is TRBV25-1, the J call TRBJ1-1; D gene uncertain. Germline loops: CDR1 MGHDK, CDR2 SYGVNS. This CDR3 has 13 residues. The V and J ends lost 7 bases and 0 bases respectively, with 9 bases between them. The CDR3 coding sequence is TGTGCCAGCATGCCCCCCATGAACACTGAAGCTTTCTTT. As protein: CASMPPMNTEAFF.